The 2 T cell receptor beta chains in this list originate from one sample, sequenced in a study of post-analysis software for immune sequencing data (dated by TCRdb to the mid-2010s). No antigen is known for these receptors. Library generation was performed with PCR. Sequencer: Illumina HiSeq 2500. To reduce PCR and sequencing biases, unique molecular identifiers were built into the TCR beta cDNA libraries. Using fastp trimming at Q25 and MiXCR clonotype assembly, TCRdb reanalyzed the public sequencing data and kept in-frame beta chains. Rows merge per CDR3 protein into single entries with the most common DNA and genes. For this sample the table gives about 460,000 distinct CDR3 sequences, of which under 55% were detected only once. Around an eighth of the sample is held by the ten biggest clonotypes. Points the paper makes about the study in general: Significantly higher frequencies in patients than in controls were found for five TRBV segments, including TRBV5-6, TRBV5-1 and TRBV20-1.

Sequencing input: blood. The source is a girl under 18 with multiple sclerosis.

This clonotype has only a few counts. V usage is TRBV28 and J usage is TRBJ2-5, with D possibly being TRBD1 (6 bases). From germline, CDR1 is MDHEN and CDR2 SYDVKM. Trimming cost V 3 bases and J 0 bases, with 14 bases left between them. There are 16 residues in the CDR3. The CDR3 region is CASSLQGPRYQETQYF. In DNA form, the CDR3 reads TGTGCCAGCAGTTTGCAGGGGCCGCGGTACCAAGAGACCCAGTACTTC. The full variable domain, its missing parts supplied by reference TRBV28 and TRBJ2-5, is DVKVTQSSRYLVKRTGEKVFLECVQDMDHENMFWYRQDPGLGLRLIYFSYDVKMKEKGDIPEGYSVSREKKERFSLILESASTNQTSMYLCASSLQGPRYQETQYFGPGTRLLVL.

The chain couples TRBV5-1 to TRBJ2-4; D is possibly TRBD2 (5 bases). The CDR3 has 13 amino acids. V was trimmed by 0 bases and J by 15 bases, leaving 16 bases between them. The germline V gene has CDR1 SGHRS and CDR2 YFSETQ. The CDR3 reads CASSLASRYERYF. The CDR3, as DNA: TGCGCCAGCAGCTTGGCTAGCAGATACGAGCGGTACTTC.